Below, 10 T cell receptor beta chains from the same sample are listed, as sequenced in a study of cytotoxic CD8 clonotypes in ibrutinib-treated CLL. Produced via immunoSEQ multiplex PCR; TCRdb's table is partial and in-frame only. Here the sample spans some 61,000 clones, under 70% being singletons. Sequencing used PBMCs, obtained after 12 months of ibrutinib treatment. Source of these receptors: a human donor with chronic lymphocytic leukemia.

The chain carries TRBV7-2 and TRBJ2-7; D gene uncertain. V was pared by 5 bases and J by 3 bases, with 8 bases between. The CDR3 has 12 residues. Germline assignment: CDR1 SGHTA and CDR2 FQGNSA. CDR3 bases: TGTGCCAGCAGCCCCACCATCTACGAGCAGTACTTC. It yields the protein CASSPTIYEQYF. Full variable domain (remainder filled in from reference TRBV7-2 and TRBJ2-7): GAGVSQSPSNKVTEKGKDVELRCDPISGHTALYWYRQSLGQGLEFLIYFQGNSAPDKSGLPSDRFSAERTGGSVSTLTIQRTQQEDSAVYLCASSPTIYEQYFGPGTRLTVT.

This clone was seen a single time. The chain carries TRBV5-1 and TRBJ2-5; no clear D. The germline gives CDR1 SGHRS, CDR2 YFSETQ. V gave up 0 bases and J gave up 2 bases, with 5 bases separating them. The CDR3 length is 13 residues. The CDR3 coding sequence is TGCGCCAGCAGCTTGGTCAGGCAAGAGACCCAGTACTTC. It yields the protein CASSLVRQETQYF.

The chain uses TRBV4-2 and TRBJ2-7, with 7 nucleotides matching TRBD2. V was clipped by 4 bases and J by 3 bases; unmatched bases: 9. Germline assignment: CDR1 LGHNA and CDR2 YNFKEQ. There are 15 residues in the CDR3. The CDR3 loop reads CASSRAGEGSYEQYF. The CDR3 nucleotides are TGTGCCAGCAGCCGGGCTGGGGAGGGAAGCTACGAGCAGTACTTC.

The chain couples TRBV6-5 to TRBJ1-5; D not certain. The CDR3 has 13 amino acids. Germline values: CDR1 MNHEY, CDR2 SVGAGI. V was trimmed by 0 bases and J by 7 bases, leaving 7 bases between them. This chain's CDR3 is CASSYSIEQPQHF. Written as DNA, the CDR3 is TGTGCCAGCAGTTACTCGATTGAACAGCCCCAGCATTTT.

The chain recombines TRBV5-5 with TRBJ2-3, with D possibly matching TRBD1 (6 bases). The V and J ends lost 6 bases and 1 base respectively, with 15 bases between them. The V gene's germline CDR1 is SGHKS and CDR2 YYEKEE (reference sequence). The CDR3 runs to 15 residues. The CDR3 nucleotides read TGTGCCAGCATCCTGAGAGGGGGAGGCACAGATACGCAGTATTTT. Its protein product is CASILRGGGTDTQYF.

V usage is TRBV10-2 and J usage is TRBJ2-7, with a possible D match to TRBD2 (5 bases). V dropped 3 bases and J dropped 0 bases, with 15 bases sitting between them. Germline V CDR1 and CDR2: WSHSY, SAAADI. The length of the CDR3 is 16 residues. This CDR3 is CASSDLSGGSSYEQYF. The CDR3 region has the DNA TGCGCCAGCAGTGATTTAAGCGGCGGTAGCTCCTACGAGCAGTACTTC.

This clone came up a few times. The chain links TRBV7-2 to TRBJ1-6; no clear D gene. The V end was cut by 4 bases, the J end by 4 bases, with 11 bases between. The CDR3 sequence is 15 residues long. Germline V gene lookup returns CDR1 SGHTA and CDR2 FQGNSA. CDR3 in DNA: TGTGCCAGCAGCTCGGGGTCAATTTATAATTCACCCCTCCACTTT. Encoded protein: CASSSGSIYNSPLHF.

J is TRBJ1-6 and V is TRBV18; 7 bases line up with TRBD1. The CDR3 contains 17 residues. CDR1 and CDR2 from the germline V gene are KGHSH and LQKENI. The V segment lost 2 bases and the J segment 7 bases; nucleotides outside the gene matches: 11. The CDR3 region is CASSPATGSLGNSPLHF. The CDR3 coding sequence is TGTGCCAGCTCACCAGCGACAGGGAGTCTGGGAAATTCACCCCTCCACTTT.

J is TRBJ1-1 and V is TRBV5-1, with no clear D. The germline gives CDR1 SGHRS, CDR2 YFSETQ. CDR3 length: 16 residues. The V end was cut by 7 bases, the J end by 7 bases, with 26 bases between. The CDR3 region is CASPHRPRTGMGEAFF. DNA of the CDR3: TGCGCCAGCCCTCATCGGCCCCGTACGGGGATGGGTGAAGCTTTCTTT. Full variable domain (remainder filled in from reference TRBV5-1 and TRBJ1-1): KAGVTQTPRYLIKTRGQQVTLSCSPISGHRSVSWYQQTPGQGLQFLFEYFSETQRNKGNFPGRFSGRQFSNSRSEMNVSTLELGDSALYLCASPHRPRTGMGEAFFGQGTRLTVV.

This clone was recorded a few times. The chain employs TRBV11-2 and TRBJ1-4, with TRBD1 matching over 11 bases. The CDR3 is 16 amino acids. Germline lookup yields CDR1 SGHAT and CDR2 FQNNGV. V lost 1 base and J lost 8; bases outside the gene matches: 6. The CDR3 nucleotides are TGTGCCAGCAGCTTAGGGCCGGGACAGGGGGGCGAAAAACTGTTTTTT. As protein: CASSLGPGQGGEKLFF.